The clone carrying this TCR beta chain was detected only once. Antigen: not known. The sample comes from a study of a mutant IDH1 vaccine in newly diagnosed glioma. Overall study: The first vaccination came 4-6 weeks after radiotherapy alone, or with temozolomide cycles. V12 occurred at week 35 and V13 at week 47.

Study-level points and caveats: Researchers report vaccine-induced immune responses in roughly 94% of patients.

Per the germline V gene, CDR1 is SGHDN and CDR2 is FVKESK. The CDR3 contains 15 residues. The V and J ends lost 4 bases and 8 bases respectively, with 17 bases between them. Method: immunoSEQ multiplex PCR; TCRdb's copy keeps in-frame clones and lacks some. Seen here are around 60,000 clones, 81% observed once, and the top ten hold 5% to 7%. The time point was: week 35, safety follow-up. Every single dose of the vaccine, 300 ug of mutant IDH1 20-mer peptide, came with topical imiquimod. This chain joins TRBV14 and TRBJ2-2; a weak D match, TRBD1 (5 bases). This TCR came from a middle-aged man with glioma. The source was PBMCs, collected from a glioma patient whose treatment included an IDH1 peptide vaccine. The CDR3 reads CASSPHSGSAGELFF. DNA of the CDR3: TGTGCCAGCAGCCCACATTCAGGGTCAGCGGGGGAGCTGTTTTTT.